Sequencing of this TCR beta chain was carried out in a study of OX40 agonist ivuxolimab in advanced cancers. Study background: The study reported partial responses in three patients: one hepatocellular carcinoma, two cutaneous melanoma.

The CDR3 length is 15 residues. Looked up from germline, CDR1 is MNHNS and CDR2 is SASEGT. Between the trimmed V and J ends, which lost 6 bases and 0 bases, there was a span of 15 bases. The method was immunoSEQ multiplex PCR; TCRdb's version includes in-frame clones alone and lacks a portion of them. The table records about 36,000 clones, around 73% of them present only once. This sample comprised CD4+ or CD8+ T cells sorted from blood, obtained in a trial of the OX40 agonist ivuxolimab. This chain connects TRBV6-1 to TRBJ2-7; possible D gene TRBD1, 6 bases. The TCR comes from an adult with an advanced solid tumor such as melanoma, head and neck, liver or kidney cancer. The CDR3 reads CASSYRTVSSYEQYF. The CDR3 DNA sequence: TGTGCCAGCAGCTACAGGACAGTTAGCTCCTACGAGCAGTACTTC.